This T cell receptor (beta chain) was observed in a study of OX40 agonist ivuxolimab in advanced cancers. Study as a whole: Patients were dosed with the agonistic anti-OX40 (CD134) antibody ivuxolimab. General study points: The investigators did not determine what antigen specificity the expanded peripheral T cells had.

About this clone: Antigen: not known.

With baseline, cycle 4 day 1, and cycle 7 day 1 as timepoints, blood was sampled. This CDR3 has 15 amino acids. V trimming: 5 bases; J trimming: 3 bases; junction bases outside the gene matches: 5. Germline CDR1 reads LGHNT; CDR2 reads FRNRAP. Measured with immunoSEQ multiplex PCR; TCRdb has only the in-frame clones, and not every one. The table shows about 100,000 clones, with roughly four fifths occurring only once. The rearrangement uses TRBV12-5 and TRBJ1-5; 9 bases are a match to TRBD1. The source of this sequence is an adult with an advanced solid tumor such as melanoma, head and neck, liver or kidney cancer. Source: CD4+ or CD8+ T cells sorted from blood, taken in a trial of the OX40 agonist ivuxolimab. The CDR3: CASGRQGVNNQPQHF. The CDR3 DNA reads TGTGCTAGTGGTCGACAGGGGGTGAACAATCAGCCCCAGCATTTT.